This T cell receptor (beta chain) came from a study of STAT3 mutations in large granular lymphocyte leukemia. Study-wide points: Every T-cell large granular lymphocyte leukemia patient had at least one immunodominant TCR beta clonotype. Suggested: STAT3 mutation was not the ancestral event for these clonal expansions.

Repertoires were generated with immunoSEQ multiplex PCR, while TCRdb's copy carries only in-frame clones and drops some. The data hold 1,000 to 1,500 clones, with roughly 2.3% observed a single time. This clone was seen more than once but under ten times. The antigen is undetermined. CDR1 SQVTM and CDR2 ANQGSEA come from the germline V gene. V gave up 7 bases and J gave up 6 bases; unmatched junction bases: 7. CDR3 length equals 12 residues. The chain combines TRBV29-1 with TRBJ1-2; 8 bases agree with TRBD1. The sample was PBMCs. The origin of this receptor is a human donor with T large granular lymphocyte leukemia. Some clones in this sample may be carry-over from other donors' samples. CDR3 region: CSGADRDNGYTF. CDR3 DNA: TGCAGCGGGGCGGACAGGGACAATGGCTACACCTTC.